Following are 16 T cell receptor beta chains from one sample sequenced in a study of T cell changes during pregnancy in multiple sclerosis (dated 2019 in TCRdb). Libraries were made using the immunoSEQ multiplex PCR assay. TCRdb's version of the immuneACCESS table is confined to in-frame rearrangements and falls short of the full clone set. An unresolved V gene accounts for under half of the shortfall where checked; the remainder is of unknown origin. The sample contains about 79,000 clones, 93% of them found a single time. Approximately 0.75% of the sample belongs to the ten largest clones. This material consisted of peripheral blood, taken in the second trimester of pregnancy. The source is a female donor in good health, enrolled as a control in a pregnancy study.

The CDR3 coding sequence is TGTGCCAGCAGCCCCGACAGGGTTGGAACTGAAGCTTTCTTT. It codes for CASSPDRVGTEAFF. The V call is TRBV6-5, the J call TRBJ1-1; 7 bases map to TRBD1. After removal of 6 bases from V and 5 bases from J, the junction contained 9 bases not matched to a gene. This CDR3 spans 14 amino acids. Germline CDR1 and CDR2: MNHEY and SVGAGI.

The V call is TRBV7-9, the J call TRBJ2-7; D remains ambiguous. The CDR3 covers 15 residues. In germline, CDR1 is SEHNR, CDR2 FQNEAQ (reference sequence). Trimming pared 5 bases from V and 0 bases from J, leaving 14 bases between. CDR3 protein: CASSPPGVFSYEQYF. CDR3 coding DNA: TGTGCCAGCAGCCCACCAGGCGTCTTCTCCTACGAGCAGTACTTC.

The J gene is TRBJ2-2, the V gene TRBV7-2; TRBD2 aligns across 8 bases. Germline V lookup: CDR1 SGHTA, CDR2 FQGNSA. There are 17 residues in the CDR3. V dropped 2 bases and J dropped 0; count of bases not matched to a gene: 5. The CDR3 loop is CASSLWASGSNTGELFF. For the CDR3, the DNA is TGTGCCAGCAGCTTATGGGCTAGCGGGTCGAACACCGGGGAGCTGTTTTTT.

The chain is built from TRBV7-9 and TRBJ2-3; 9 bases map to TRBD2. The CDR3 length is 16 residues. Trimming cost V 5 bases and J 2 bases; bases outside gene matches: 8. CDR1 and CDR2 (germline): SEHNR, FQNEAQ (reference sequence). This CDR3 is CASSLLAGGLTDTQYF. The CDR3 region has the DNA TGTGCCAGCAGCCTTCTGGCGGGGGGGCTCACAGATACGCAGTATTTT.

The chain carries TRBV6-4 and TRBJ2-3; TRBD2 agrees at 8 bases. This CDR3 has 14 amino acids. Germline V CDR1 and CDR2: MRHNA, SNTAGT. V trimming: 3 bases; J trimming: 1 base; junction bases outside the gene matches: 0. The CDR3 loop is CASSERGGTDTQYF. The CDR3 coding sequence is TGTGCCAGCAGTGAGCGGGGGGGCACAGATACGCAGTATTTT.

This sequence joins TRBV2 and TRBJ1-1; the D gene is possibly TRBD1 (5 bases). Germline V lookup: CDR1 SNHLY, CDR2 FYNNEI. The CDR3 totals 16 residues. With 3 bases removed from V and 1 base from J, the gap between germline ends came to 15 bases. The CDR3 loop reads CASSDGPDKPNTEAFF. The CDR3 region has the DNA TGTGCCAGCAGTGATGGCCCGGACAAACCGAACACTGAAGCTTTCTTT.

This chain connects TRBV30 to TRBJ1-1; D not resolved. V lost 2 bases and J 4 bases, leaving 11 bases between the germline ends. Germline CDR1 is GTSNPN and CDR2 is SVGIG (reference sequence). The CDR3 has 13 amino acids. CDR3 in amino acids: CAWSQDIGTEAFF. The CDR3 coding sequence is TGTGCCTGGAGTCAGGATATCGGCACTGAAGCTTTCTTT.

The chain couples TRBV6-5 to TRBJ1-2; D is unresolved. The CDR3 runs to 12 residues. Germline V gene lookup returns CDR1 MNHEY and CDR2 SVGAGI. The V and J ends lost 5 bases and 0 bases respectively, with 4 bases between them. The CDR3 loop reads CASSPANYGYTF. CDR3 DNA: TGTGCCAGCAGTCCAGCTAACTATGGCTACACCTTC.

The chain carries TRBV5-1 and TRBJ1-1; TRBD1 is a possible D gene (6 bases). Germline V lookup: CDR1 SGHRS, CDR2 YFSETQ. V was clipped by 0 bases and J by 1 base, with 16 bases between them. The CDR3 consists of 17 residues. In DNA form, the CDR3 reads TGCGCCAGCAGCTTGGAGGACAGTTCCCGAGCGAACACTGAAGCTTTCTTT. As protein: CASSLEDSSRANTEAFF.

V is TRBV19 and J is TRBJ2-5; 12 bases are shared with TRBD2. Germline CDR1 and CDR2: LNHDA and SQIVND (reference sequence). With V trimmed by 3 bases and J by 3 bases, 2 bases remained unmatched. The CDR3 is 15 residues long. DNA for the CDR3: TGTGCCAGTAGTATTCGGACTAGCGGGGAAGAGACCCAGTACTTC. Amino acids: CASSIRTSGEETQYF.

The gene calls are TRBV5-1 and TRBJ1-1, with 8 bases matching TRBD1. The V segment lost 4 bases and the J segment 1 base; nucleotides outside the gene matches: 6. Germline loops: CDR1 SGHRS, CDR2 YFSETQ. The CDR3 covers 15 residues. CDR3 amino acids: CASSAMTGANTEAFF. For the CDR3, the DNA is TGCGCCAGCAGCGCCATGACAGGGGCGAACACTGAAGCTTTCTTT.

The rearrangement uses TRBV6-1 and TRBJ1-6; 8 bases match TRBD1. V was pared by 2 bases and J by 8 bases, with 5 bases of the junction left unmatched. Per germline, CDR1 MNHNS and CDR2 SASEGT. This CDR3 comprises 15 residues. The CDR3 sequence: CASSELDRGHSPLHF. CDR3 coding DNA: TGTGCCAGCAGTGAACTTGACAGGGGCCATTCACCCCTCCACTTT.

The chain couples TRBV5-1 to TRBJ2-7; TRBD2 aligns across 7 bases. This CDR3 has 14 amino acids. The V segment lost 0 bases and the J segment 3 bases; nucleotides outside the gene matches: 3. Germline lookup yields CDR1 SGHRS and CDR2 YFSETQ. CDR3 DNA sequence: TGCGCCAGCAGCTTGGGGACTAGTGGCTACGAGCAGTACTTC. Encoded protein: CASSLGTSGYEQYF.

The chain couples TRBV27 to TRBJ2-7; unclear D gene. V lost 3 bases to trimming and J lost 7 bases, with 7 bases between them. In germline, CDR1 is MNHEY, CDR2 SMNVEV (reference sequence). The CDR3 runs 11 residues. CDR3 sequence: CASSLAGEQYF. The CDR3 DNA is TGTGCCAGCAGTTTGGCCGGGGAGCAGTACTTC.

This chain connects TRBV6-4 to TRBJ2-3, with a possible D match to TRBD2 (5 bases). Germline values: CDR1 MRHNA, CDR2 SNTAGT. Trimming removed 0 bases from V and 4 bases from J, with 14 bases in between. This CDR3 has 16 residues. CDR3 DNA: TGTGCCAGCAGTGACTCGGGTCTAGCCGGGGCAGATACGCAGTATTTT. Translated, it gives CASSDSGLAGADTQYF.

V is TRBV9 and J is TRBJ2-5; TRBD2 aligns across 8 bases. J gave up 5 bases and V 4 bases, and 10 bases lay outside the gene matches. Germline values: CDR1 SGDLS, CDR2 YYNGEE. This CDR3 has 15 amino acids. The CDR3 reads CASSFLGGGGETQYF. The CDR3 coding sequence is TGTGCCAGCAGCTTCCTCGGGGGGGGAGGGGAGACCCAGTACTTC.